This TCR beta chain was retrieved from a study of early stage breast cancer tumors. There are 13 residues in the CDR3. Germline CDR1 reads KGHSH; CDR2 reads LQKENI. Trimming pared 2 bases from V and 6 bases from J, leaving 8 bases between. Sequenced by immunoSEQ multiplex PCR; TCRdb stores in-frame clones only, minus some. The top ten hold roughly 3.5% of the sample, which has about 72,000 clones, 79% seen once. This clone was seen only a few times. This chain links TRBV18 with TRBJ1-5; tentative D call: TRBD1 (6 bases). Sequenced: blood. The receptor was derived from a person aged 55 to 69 with breast cancer. In DNA, the CDR3 is TGTGCCAGCTCACCATCAGGGGTTCAGCCCCAGCATTTT. It encodes CASSPSGVQPQHF.